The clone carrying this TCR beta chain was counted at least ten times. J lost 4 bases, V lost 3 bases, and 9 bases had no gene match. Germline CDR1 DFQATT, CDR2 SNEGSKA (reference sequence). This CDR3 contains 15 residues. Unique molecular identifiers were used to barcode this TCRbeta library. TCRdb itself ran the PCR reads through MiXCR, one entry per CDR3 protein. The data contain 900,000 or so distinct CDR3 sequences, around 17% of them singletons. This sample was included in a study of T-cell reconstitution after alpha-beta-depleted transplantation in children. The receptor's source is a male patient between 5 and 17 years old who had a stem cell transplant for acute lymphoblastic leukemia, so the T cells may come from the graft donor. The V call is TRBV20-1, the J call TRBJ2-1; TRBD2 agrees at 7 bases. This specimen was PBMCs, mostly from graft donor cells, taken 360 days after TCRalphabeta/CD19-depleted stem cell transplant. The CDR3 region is CSASMPGGRYNEQFF. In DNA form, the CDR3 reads TGCAGTGCTAGCATGCCGGGAGGACGATACAATGAGCAGTTCTTC.